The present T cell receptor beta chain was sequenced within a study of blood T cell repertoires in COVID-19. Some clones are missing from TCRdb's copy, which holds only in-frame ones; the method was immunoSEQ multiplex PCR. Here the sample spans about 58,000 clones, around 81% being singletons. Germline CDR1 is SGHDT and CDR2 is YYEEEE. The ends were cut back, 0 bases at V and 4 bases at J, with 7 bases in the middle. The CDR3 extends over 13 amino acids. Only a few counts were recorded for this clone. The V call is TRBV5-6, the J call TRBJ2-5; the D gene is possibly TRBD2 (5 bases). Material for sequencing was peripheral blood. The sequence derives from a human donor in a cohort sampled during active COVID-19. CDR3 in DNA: TGTGCCAGCAGCTTGGGAGAGGGAGAGACCCAGTACTTC. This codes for CASSLGEGETQYF.